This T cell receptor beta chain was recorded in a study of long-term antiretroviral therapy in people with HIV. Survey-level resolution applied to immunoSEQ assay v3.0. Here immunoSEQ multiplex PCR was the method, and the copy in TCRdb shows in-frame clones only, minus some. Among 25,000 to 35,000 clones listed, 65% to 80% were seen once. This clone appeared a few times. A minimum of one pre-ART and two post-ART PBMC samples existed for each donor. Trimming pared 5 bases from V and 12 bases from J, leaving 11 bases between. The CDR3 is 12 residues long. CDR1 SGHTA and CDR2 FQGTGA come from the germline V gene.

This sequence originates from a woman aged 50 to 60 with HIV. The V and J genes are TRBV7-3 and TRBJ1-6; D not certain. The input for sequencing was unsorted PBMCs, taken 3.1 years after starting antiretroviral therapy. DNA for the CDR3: TGTGCCAGCAGCGCCCACGAGGGACCCCTCCACTTT. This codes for CASSAHEGPLHF.